These T cell receptor beta chains were read from a single sample in a study of CD8 T cells in Susac syndrome. One entry per CDR3 protein, called by TCRdb with MiXCR from the immunoSEQ multiplex PCR reads. The profile covers 100,000 to 150,000 distinct CDR3 sequences, with around 96% appearing a single time and 0.085% to 0.09% taken by the ten largest. Sequencing input: CD4+ T cells from PBMCs. The receptor source for this set is a human donor in good health. CDR3s include the opening cysteine and the closing phenylalanine or tryptophan. The order of the fields is J gene, V gene, clone size, D gene, CDR3 DNA, CDR3 protein. D genes are given only for firm matches. Not every row has a clone size; where given, it reads once, few, many or a size class.

j_gene: TRBJ2-1; v_gene: TRBV12-3/TRBV12-4; abundance: .; d_gene: .; CDR3nt: TGTGCCAGCAGTTTAGGGTCAGGGACCTACAATGAGCAGTTCTTC; CDR3aa: CASSLGSGTYNEQFF
j_gene: TRBJ1-1; v_gene: TRBV5-1; abundance: .; d_gene: .; CDR3nt: TGCGCCAGCAGCTTGACCCAGATCAACACTGAAGCTTTCTTT; CDR3aa: CASSLTQINTEAFF
j_gene: TRBJ2-3; v_gene: TRBV12-3/TRBV12-4; abundance: once; d_gene: .; CDR3nt: TGTGCCAGCAGCCCTGGAGTTCAGATTGGGGGAGATACGCAGTATTTT; CDR3aa: CASSPGVQIGGDTQYF
j_gene: TRBJ1-2; v_gene: TRBV29-1; abundance: .; d_gene: .; CDR3nt: TGCAGCGTTGAGTATTCAGCGGCAGGGTGGAGATCAAACTATGGCTACACCTTC; CDR3aa: CSVEYSAAGWRSNYGYTF
j_gene: TRBJ2-5; v_gene: TRBV7-2; abundance: .; d_gene: TRBD1; CDR3nt: TGTGCCAGCACCCCAAGGGACAGGGGGCGGGAGACCCAGTACTTC; CDR3aa: CASTPRDRGRETQYF
j_gene: TRBJ2-7; v_gene: TRBV5-5; abundance: .; d_gene: TRBD1; CDR3nt: TGTGCCAGCAGCTTGGCCGGACAGGGGGGAAGCTCCTACGAGCAGTACTTC; CDR3aa: CASSLAGQGGSSYEQYF
j_gene: TRBJ1-1; v_gene: TRBV18; abundance: .; d_gene: TRBD1; CDR3nt: TGTGCCAGCTCAGTTGCCGGGACAGGGAACACTGAAGCTTTCTTT; CDR3aa: CASSVAGTGNTEAFF
j_gene: TRBJ2-2; v_gene: TRBV6-5; abundance: .; d_gene: .; CDR3nt: TGTGCCAGCAGTTACTGGGGACGGGCGGCCGGGGAGCTGTTTTTT; CDR3aa: CASSYWGRAAGELFF
j_gene: TRBJ2-7; v_gene: TRBV5-1; abundance: .; d_gene: TRBD2; CDR3nt: TGCGCCAGCAGCTTCGGGACTAGCGGCGAGCAGTACTTC; CDR3aa: CASSFGTSGEQYF
j_gene: TRBJ2-7; v_gene: TRBV4-3; abundance: once; d_gene: .; CDR3nt: TGCGCCAGCAGCCAATCCATGGGCGGGCTCGACGAGCAGTACTTC; CDR3aa: CASSQSMGGLDEQYF
j_gene: TRBJ1-2; v_gene: TRBV19; abundance: .; d_gene: .; CDR3nt: TGTGCCAGTAGTTTCACCGGGACTCACTATGGCTACACCTTC; CDR3aa: CASSFTGTHYGYTF
j_gene: TRBJ1-1; v_gene: TRBV19; abundance: .; d_gene: .; CDR3nt: TGTGCCAGTAGTCCGAGACAGCGGATGAACACTGAAGCTTTCTTT; CDR3aa: CASSPRQRMNTEAFF
j_gene: TRBJ1-2; v_gene: TRBV20-1; abundance: .; d_gene: .; CDR3nt: TGCAGTGCTAGAGGATCTTTTAACTATGGCTACACCTTC; CDR3aa: CSARGSFNYGYTF
j_gene: TRBJ2-1; v_gene: TRBV6-2/TRBV6-3; abundance: .; d_gene: TRBD1; CDR3nt: TGTGCCAGCAGCCCCAAAGACAGGGGGTATAACAATGAGCAGTTCTTC; CDR3aa: CASSPKDRGYNNEQFF
j_gene: TRBJ2-7; v_gene: TRBV6-6; abundance: once; d_gene: TRBD2; CDR3nt: TGTGCCAGCAGTCCCGGACTAGCGGGAGATAACTACGAGCAGTACTTC; CDR3aa: CASSPGLAGDNYEQYF
j_gene: TRBJ2-7; v_gene: TRBV2; abundance: .; d_gene: .; CDR3nt: TGTGCCAGCCGGCGGGACTACGAGCAGTACTTC; CDR3aa: CASRRDYEQYF
j_gene: TRBJ2-4; v_gene: TRBV7-9; abundance: .; d_gene: .; CDR3nt: TGTGCCAGCAGCTTGACTCATACCATTCAGTACTTC; CDR3aa: CASSLTHTIQYF
j_gene: TRBJ1-3; v_gene: TRBV5-1; abundance: .; d_gene: .; CDR3nt: TGCGCCAGCAGCTTTGGAAGTGGGAGCTCTGGAAACACCATATATTTT; CDR3aa: CASSFGSGSSGNTIYF
j_gene: TRBJ2-3; v_gene: TRBV27; abundance: .; d_gene: TRBD1; CDR3nt: TGTGCCAGCAGTCCTAGACAGGGCACCACAGATACGCAGTATTTT; CDR3aa: CASSPRQGTTDTQYF
j_gene: TRBJ2-7; v_gene: TRBV18; abundance: .; d_gene: TRBD1; CDR3nt: TGTGCCAGCTCCCGCCAACAGGGGCAGGACGAGCAGTACTTC; CDR3aa: CASSRQQGQDEQYF
j_gene: TRBJ2-7; v_gene: TRBV7-9; abundance: .; d_gene: TRBD2; CDR3nt: TGTGCCAGCATCCCGGGAGTTAGCGGGAGGGCCTTCGACGAGCAGTACTTC; CDR3aa: CASIPGVSGRAFDEQYF
j_gene: TRBJ1-2; v_gene: TRBV27; abundance: .; d_gene: .; CDR3nt: TGTGCCAGCAGGGCCCGCTATGGCTACACCTTC; CDR3aa: CASRARYGYTF
j_gene: TRBJ2-1; v_gene: TRBV12-3/TRBV12-4; abundance: .; d_gene: TRBD2; CDR3nt: TGTGCCAGCAGTTTGCTTACTAGCGGGGGAACTCACAATGAGCAGTTCTTC; CDR3aa: CASSLLTSGGTHNEQFF
j_gene: TRBJ2-1; v_gene: TRBV10-3; abundance: .; d_gene: .; CDR3nt: TGTGCCATCAGTGAGCCGCGAACAAGCGGCGACAATGAGCAGTTCTTC; CDR3aa: CAISEPRTSGDNEQFF
j_gene: TRBJ2-3; v_gene: TRBV29-1; abundance: once; d_gene: .; CDR3nt: TGCAGCGTTGACGGGGAGCCGCAGTATTTT; CDR3aa: CSVDGEPQYF
j_gene: TRBJ2-3; v_gene: TRBV19; abundance: .; d_gene: .; CDR3nt: TGTGCCAGTAGAAGAGGGACAGATACGCAGTATTTT; CDR3aa: CASRRGTDTQYF
j_gene: TRBJ2-1; v_gene: TRBV4-3; abundance: .; d_gene: .; CDR3nt: TGCGCCAGCAGCCAGCCCTTTACGGGTGAGCAGTTCTTC; CDR3aa: CASSQPFTGEQFF
j_gene: TRBJ2-1; v_gene: TRBV29-1; abundance: .; d_gene: .; CDR3nt: TGCAGCGCCCTGAGGGGCGGCTCACCATACAATGAGCAGTTCTTC; CDR3aa: CSALRGGSPYNEQFF
j_gene: TRBJ2-1; v_gene: TRBV7-9; abundance: once; d_gene: TRBD2; CDR3nt: TGTGCCAGCAGCTTAAAAGGGACTAGCGGAGATGAGCAGTTCTTC; CDR3aa: CASSLKGTSGDEQFF
j_gene: TRBJ2-1; v_gene: TRBV30; abundance: .; d_gene: .; CDR3nt: TGTGCCTGGAACAGCCTCTACAATGAGCAGTTCTTC; CDR3aa: CAWNSLYNEQFF
j_gene: TRBJ1-2; v_gene: TRBV19; abundance: .; d_gene: TRBD1; CDR3nt: TGTGCCAGTAGTATTGCGGAGGGGGCGTATGGCTACACCTTC; CDR3aa: CASSIAEGAYGYTF
j_gene: TRBJ2-3; v_gene: TRBV6-2/TRBV6-3; abundance: .; d_gene: TRBD2; CDR3nt: TGTGCCAGCAGTCGCTCAGGGACTAGCGGGCAGTATTTT; CDR3aa: CASSRSGTSGQYF
j_gene: TRBJ2-3; v_gene: TRBV5-1; abundance: .; d_gene: .; CDR3nt: TGCGCCAGCAGCTTGGGTTTCGGGACTACGCAGTATTTT; CDR3aa: CASSLGFGTTQYF
j_gene: TRBJ2-2; v_gene: TRBV10-3; abundance: .; d_gene: .; CDR3nt: TGTGCCATCACCGAGTCAGTTAACACCGGGGAGCTGTTTTTT; CDR3aa: CAITESVNTGELFF
j_gene: TRBJ2-5; v_gene: TRBV30; abundance: .; d_gene: .; CDR3nt: TGTGCCTGGAGTGGGGTTGGGGGAGAGACCCAGTACTTC; CDR3aa: CAWSGVGGETQYF
j_gene: TRBJ1-1; v_gene: TRBV7-2; abundance: .; d_gene: .; CDR3nt: TGTGCCAGCAGCTTCGGGCTGAACACTGAAGCTTTCTTT; CDR3aa: CASSFGLNTEAFF
j_gene: TRBJ2-5; v_gene: TRBV7-2; abundance: .; d_gene: TRBD2; CDR3nt: TGTGCCAGCAGCCAGGCTCCTAGCGGCCAAGAGACCCAGTACTTC; CDR3aa: CASSQAPSGQETQYF
j_gene: TRBJ2-5; v_gene: TRBV5-4; abundance: .; d_gene: .; CDR3nt: TGTGCCAGCAGCTTGGCCAAAGGGCGCCAAGAGACCCAGTACTTC; CDR3aa: CASSLAKGRQETQYF
j_gene: TRBJ1-2; v_gene: TRBV12-3/TRBV12-4; abundance: .; d_gene: TRBD1; CDR3nt: TGTGCCAGCAGTCAATGGGACAGATTAAATGGCTACACCTTC; CDR3aa: CASSQWDRLNGYTF
j_gene: TRBJ1-1; v_gene: TRBV13; abundance: .; d_gene: .; CDR3nt: TGTGCCAGCAGCTTTAGGGTTCAGGGGAACACTGAAGCTTTCTTT; CDR3aa: CASSFRVQGNTEAFF
j_gene: TRBJ1-2; v_gene: TRBV2; abundance: .; d_gene: .; CDR3nt: TGTGCCAGCAGTGGGCAGCTCGGCAGCTACACCTTC; CDR3aa: CASSGQLGSYTF
j_gene: TRBJ2-5; v_gene: TRBV6-5; abundance: .; d_gene: TRBD2; CDR3nt: TGTGCCAGCATTACACACCGGACTAGCGGGAGGGTGGAGACCCAGTACTTC; CDR3aa: CASITHRTSGRVETQYF
j_gene: TRBJ1-1; v_gene: TRBV12-3/TRBV12-4; abundance: .; d_gene: .; CDR3nt: TGTGCCAGCAGTTTGCGGGCCGGAGCTGAAGCTTTCTTT; CDR3aa: CASSLRAGAEAFF
j_gene: TRBJ2-1; v_gene: TRBV10-2; abundance: .; d_gene: .; CDR3nt: TGCGCCAGCAGTGAGTCTGGACTACACAATGAGCAGTTCTTC; CDR3aa: CASSESGLHNEQFF
j_gene: TRBJ2-5; v_gene: TRBV9; abundance: .; d_gene: .; CDR3nt: TGTGCCAGCAGCGTTGCAAGCCAAGAGACCCAGTACTTC; CDR3aa: CASSVASQETQYF
j_gene: TRBJ2-7; v_gene: TRBV5-4; abundance: .; d_gene: TRBD2; CDR3nt: TGTGCCAGCAGCTTAAACGGGAGGGCCGGTGAGCAGTACTTC; CDR3aa: CASSLNGRAGEQYF
j_gene: TRBJ1-1; v_gene: TRBV5-1; abundance: .; d_gene: .; CDR3nt: TGCGCCAGCAGCTTGGGGTGGGGTAAGAACACTGAAGCTTTCTTT; CDR3aa: CASSLGWGKNTEAFF
j_gene: TRBJ2-1; v_gene: TRBV20-1; abundance: .; d_gene: .; CDR3nt: TGCAGTGCTAGACGGGAAAGGGCTGAGCAGTTCTTC; CDR3aa: CSARRERAEQFF
j_gene: TRBJ1-1; v_gene: TRBV12-3/TRBV12-4; abundance: .; d_gene: .; CDR3nt: TGTGCCAGCAGTTTGGGGAGGGAGACTTGGGCTTTCTTT; CDR3aa: CASSLGRETWAFF
j_gene: TRBJ2-7; v_gene: TRBV19; abundance: .; d_gene: .; CDR3nt: TGTGCCACCCGGGACGCAGGGTCCTACGAGCAGTACTTC; CDR3aa: CATRDAGSYEQYF
j_gene: TRBJ2-1; v_gene: TRBV5-1; abundance: .; d_gene: TRBD1; CDR3nt: TGCGCCAGCAGCTTGCAGGGGGACCATGAGCAGTTCTTC; CDR3aa: CASSLQGDHEQFF